This entry concerns a single T cell receptor (beta chain). Antigen: not known. This record belongs to a study of response to subunit inactivated influenza vaccine. TCRdb processed the RT-PCR reads anew with MiXCR; each CDR3 protein has one entry. Here the sample spans roughly 760,000 distinct CDR3 sequences, 20% to 25% being singletons. V dropped 7 bases and J dropped 3 bases, with 15 bases sitting between them. The CDR3 contains 14 residues. The germline V gene has CDR1 MNHEY and CDR2 SVGEGT. The study, taken as a whole, reports: The authors suggested that few new T cells are recruited per seasonal influenza vaccination.

This sequence joins TRBV6-2 or TRBV6-3 and TRBJ1-1; no definite D call. The specimen was PBMCs from blood, collected around 5 days after vaccination. The source is a man aged 45-65 years who received an inactivated influenza vaccine. The CDR3 loop reads CASTPAALYTEAFF. DNA for the CDR3: TGTGCCAGCACCCCTGCAGCCCTGTACACTGAAGCTTTCTTT.